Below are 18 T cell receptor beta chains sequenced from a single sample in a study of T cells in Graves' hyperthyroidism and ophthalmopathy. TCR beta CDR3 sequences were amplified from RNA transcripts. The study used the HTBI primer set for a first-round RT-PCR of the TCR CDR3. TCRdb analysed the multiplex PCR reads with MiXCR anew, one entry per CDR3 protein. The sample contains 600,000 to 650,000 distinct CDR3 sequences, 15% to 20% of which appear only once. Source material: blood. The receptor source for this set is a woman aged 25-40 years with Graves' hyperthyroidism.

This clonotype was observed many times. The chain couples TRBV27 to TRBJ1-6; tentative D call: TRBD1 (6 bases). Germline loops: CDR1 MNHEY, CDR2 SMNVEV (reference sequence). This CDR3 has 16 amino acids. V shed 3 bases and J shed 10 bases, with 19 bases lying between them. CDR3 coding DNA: TGTGCCAGCAGTTTCGATTTGGGGGGCTCCAGGTCACCCCTCCACTTT. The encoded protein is CASSFDLGGSRSPLHF.

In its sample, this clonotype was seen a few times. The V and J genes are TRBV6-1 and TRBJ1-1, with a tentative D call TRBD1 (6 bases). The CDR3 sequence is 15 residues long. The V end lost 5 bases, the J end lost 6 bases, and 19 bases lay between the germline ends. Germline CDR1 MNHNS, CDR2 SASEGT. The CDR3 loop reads CASSYGSTGYPEAFF. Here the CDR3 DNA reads TGTGCCAGCAGTTACGGCTCCACAGGGTACCCTGAAGCTTTCTTT.

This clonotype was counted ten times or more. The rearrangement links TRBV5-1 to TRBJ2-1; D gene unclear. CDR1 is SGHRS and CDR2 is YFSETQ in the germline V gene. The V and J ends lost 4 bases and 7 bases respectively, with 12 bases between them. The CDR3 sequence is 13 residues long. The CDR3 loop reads CASSPWTANEQFF. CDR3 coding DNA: TGCGCCAGCAGCCCCTGGACGGCGAATGAGCAGTTCTTC. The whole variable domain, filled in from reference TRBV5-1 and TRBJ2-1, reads KAGVTQTPRYLIKTRGQQVTLSCSPISGHRSVSWYQQTPGQGLQFLFEYFSETQRNKGNFPGRFSGRQFSNSRSEMNVSTLELGDSALYLCASSPWTANEQFFGPGTRLTVL.

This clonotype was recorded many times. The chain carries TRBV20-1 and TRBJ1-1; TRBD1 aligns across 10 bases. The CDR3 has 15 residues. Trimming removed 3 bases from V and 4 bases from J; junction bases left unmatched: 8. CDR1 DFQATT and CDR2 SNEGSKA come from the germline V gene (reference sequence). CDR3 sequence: CSARGTGDRGTEAFF. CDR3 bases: TGCAGTGCTAGGGGGACAGGGGACCGAGGCACTGAAGCTTTCTTT.

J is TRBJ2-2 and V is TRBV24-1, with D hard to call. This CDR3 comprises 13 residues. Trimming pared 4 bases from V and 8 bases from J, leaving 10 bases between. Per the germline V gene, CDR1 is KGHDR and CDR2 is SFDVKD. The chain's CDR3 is CATSEYRRGELFF. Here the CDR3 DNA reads TGTGCCACCAGTGAATATCGTAGGGGGGAGCTGTTTTTT.

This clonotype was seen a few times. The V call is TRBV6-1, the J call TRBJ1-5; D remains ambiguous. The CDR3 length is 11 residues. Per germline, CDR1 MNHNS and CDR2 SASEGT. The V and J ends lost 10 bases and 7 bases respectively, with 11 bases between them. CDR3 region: CATGLNQPQHF. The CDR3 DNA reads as TGTGCCACCGGGTTAAACCAGCCCCAGCATTTT.

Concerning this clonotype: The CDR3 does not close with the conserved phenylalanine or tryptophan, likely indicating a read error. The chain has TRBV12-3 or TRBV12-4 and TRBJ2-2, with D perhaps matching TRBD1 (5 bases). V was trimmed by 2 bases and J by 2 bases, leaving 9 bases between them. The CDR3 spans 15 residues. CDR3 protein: CASSLNGANTGELFL. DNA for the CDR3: TGTGCCAGCAGTTTAAATGGGGCTAACACCGGGGAGCTGTTTCTT.

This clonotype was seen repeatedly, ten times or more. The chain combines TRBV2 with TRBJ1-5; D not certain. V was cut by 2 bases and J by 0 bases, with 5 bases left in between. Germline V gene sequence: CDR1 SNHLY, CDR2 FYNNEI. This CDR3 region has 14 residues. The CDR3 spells CASSEPYSNQPQHF. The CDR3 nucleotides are TGTGCCAGCAGTGAACCTTATAGCAATCAGCCCCAGCATTTT.

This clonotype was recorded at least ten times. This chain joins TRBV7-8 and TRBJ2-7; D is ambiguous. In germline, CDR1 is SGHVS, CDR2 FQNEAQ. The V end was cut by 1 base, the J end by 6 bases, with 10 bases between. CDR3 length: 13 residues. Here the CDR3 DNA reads TGTGCCAGCAGCTTAGTCTCGACTGGCGAGCAGTACTTC. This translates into CASSLVSTGEQYF.

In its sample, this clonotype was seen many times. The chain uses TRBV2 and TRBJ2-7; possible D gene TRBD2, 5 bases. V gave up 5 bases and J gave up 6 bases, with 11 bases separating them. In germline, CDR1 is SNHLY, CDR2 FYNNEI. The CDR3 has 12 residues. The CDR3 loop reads CASSRTGFEQYF. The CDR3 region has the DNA TGTGCCAGCAGTAGGACTGGGTTCGAGCAGTACTTC.

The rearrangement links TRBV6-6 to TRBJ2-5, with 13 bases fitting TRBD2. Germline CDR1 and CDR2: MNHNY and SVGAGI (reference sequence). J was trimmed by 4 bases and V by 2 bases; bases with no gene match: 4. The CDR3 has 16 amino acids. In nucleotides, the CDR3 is TGTGCCAGCAGTTACGGGACTAGCGGGATTCGAGAGACCCAGTACTTC. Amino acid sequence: CASSYGTSGIRETQYF.

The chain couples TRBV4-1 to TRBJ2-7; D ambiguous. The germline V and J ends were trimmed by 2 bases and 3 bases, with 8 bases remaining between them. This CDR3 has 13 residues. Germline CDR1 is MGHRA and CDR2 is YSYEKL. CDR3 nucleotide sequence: TGCGCCAGCAGCCAATGGGGTAGCTACGAGCAGTACTTC. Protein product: CASSQWGSYEQYF.

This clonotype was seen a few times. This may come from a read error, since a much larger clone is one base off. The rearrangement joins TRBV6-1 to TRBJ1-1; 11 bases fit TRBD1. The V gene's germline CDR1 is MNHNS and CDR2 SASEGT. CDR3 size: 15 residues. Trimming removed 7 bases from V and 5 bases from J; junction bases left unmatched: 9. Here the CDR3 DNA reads TGTGCCAGCAACTTTACCGGGACAGGGGGAACTGAAGCTTTCTTT. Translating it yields CASNFTGTGGTEAFF.

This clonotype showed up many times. The CDR3 here is CASTWTLQETQYF. For the CDR3, the DNA is TGTGCCAGCACTTGGACTCTCCAAGAGACCCAGTACTTC. The V gene is TRBV2, the J gene TRBJ2-5, with D maybe TRBD2 (5 bases). Trimming shortened V by 7 bases and J by 1 base, and 10 bases separated the two germline ends. CDR3 length: 13 amino acids. Germline lookup yields CDR1 SNHLY and CDR2 FYNNEI.

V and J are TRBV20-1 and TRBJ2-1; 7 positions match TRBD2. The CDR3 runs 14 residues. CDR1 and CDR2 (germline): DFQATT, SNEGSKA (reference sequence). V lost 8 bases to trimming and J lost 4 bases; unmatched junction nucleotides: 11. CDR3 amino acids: CSSKGGSIYNEQFF. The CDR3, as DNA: TGCAGTTCTAAGGGCGGGAGTATTTACAATGAGCAGTTCTTC.

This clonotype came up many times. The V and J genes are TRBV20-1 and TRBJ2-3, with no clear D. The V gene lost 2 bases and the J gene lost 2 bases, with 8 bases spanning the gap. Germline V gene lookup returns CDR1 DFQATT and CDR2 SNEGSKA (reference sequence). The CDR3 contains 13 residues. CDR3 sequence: CSARQGSTDTQYF. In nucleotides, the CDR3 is TGCAGTGCTAGACAAGGGTCCACAGATACGCAGTATTTT.

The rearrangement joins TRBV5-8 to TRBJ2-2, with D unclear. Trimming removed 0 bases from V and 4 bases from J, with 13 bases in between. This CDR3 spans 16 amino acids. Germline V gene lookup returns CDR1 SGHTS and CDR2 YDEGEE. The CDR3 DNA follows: TGTGCCAGCAGCTTGGTAGTTATGTACAGCACCGGGGAGCTGTTTTTT. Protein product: CASSLVVMYSTGELFF.

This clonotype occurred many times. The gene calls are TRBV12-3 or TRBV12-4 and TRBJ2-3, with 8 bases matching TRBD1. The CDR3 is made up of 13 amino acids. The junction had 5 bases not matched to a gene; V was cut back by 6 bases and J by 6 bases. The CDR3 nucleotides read TGTGCCAGCAGCGTAGGGACAGGTGATACGCAGTATTTT. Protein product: CASSVGTGDTQYF.